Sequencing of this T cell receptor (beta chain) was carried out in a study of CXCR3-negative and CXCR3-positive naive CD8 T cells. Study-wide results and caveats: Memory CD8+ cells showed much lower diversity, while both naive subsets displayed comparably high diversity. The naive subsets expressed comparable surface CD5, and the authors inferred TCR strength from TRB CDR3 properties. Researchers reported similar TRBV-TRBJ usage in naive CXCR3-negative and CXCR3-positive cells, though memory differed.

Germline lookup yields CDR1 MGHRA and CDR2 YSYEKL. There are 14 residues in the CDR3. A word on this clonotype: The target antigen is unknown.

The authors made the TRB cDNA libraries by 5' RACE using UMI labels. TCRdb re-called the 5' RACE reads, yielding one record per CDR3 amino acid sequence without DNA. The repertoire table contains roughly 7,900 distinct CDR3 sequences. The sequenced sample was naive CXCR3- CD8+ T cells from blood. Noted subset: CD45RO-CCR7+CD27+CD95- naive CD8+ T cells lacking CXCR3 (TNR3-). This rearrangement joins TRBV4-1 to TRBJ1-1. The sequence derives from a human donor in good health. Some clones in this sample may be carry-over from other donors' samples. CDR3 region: CASSLRDANTEAFF.